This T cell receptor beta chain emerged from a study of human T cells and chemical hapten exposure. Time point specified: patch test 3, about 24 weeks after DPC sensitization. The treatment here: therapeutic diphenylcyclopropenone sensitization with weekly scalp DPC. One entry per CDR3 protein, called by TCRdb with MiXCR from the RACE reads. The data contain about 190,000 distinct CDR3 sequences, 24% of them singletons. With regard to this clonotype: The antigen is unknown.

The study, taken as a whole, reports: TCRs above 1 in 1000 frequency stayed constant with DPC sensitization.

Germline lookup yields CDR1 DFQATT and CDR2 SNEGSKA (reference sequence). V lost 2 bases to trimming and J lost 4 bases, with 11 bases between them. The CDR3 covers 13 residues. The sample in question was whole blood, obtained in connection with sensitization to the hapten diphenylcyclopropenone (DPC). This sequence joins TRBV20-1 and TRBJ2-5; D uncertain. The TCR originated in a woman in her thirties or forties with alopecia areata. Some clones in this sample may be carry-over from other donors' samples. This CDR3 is CSARYSTPETQYF. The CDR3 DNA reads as TGCAGTGCTAGATACTCTACCCCAGAGACCCAGTACTTC.